The clone carrying this T cell receptor beta chain has ten or more counts. The V gene end was trimmed by 0 bases and the J gene end by 0 bases; junction bases not matched to a gene: 11. The length of the CDR3 is 19 residues. Germline lookup yields CDR1 LNHNV and CDR2 YYDKDF (reference sequence). These data are taken from a study of T cells in Graves' hyperthyroidism and ophthalmopathy. Ophthalmopathy patients all had a Clinical Activity Score of at least 3, a NOSPECS grade of at least 4 and disease under 3 months old. RNA transcripts provided the source from which TCR beta CDR3 regions were amplified. RT-PCR in the first round (using the HTBI primer set) targeted the TCR CDR3. TCRdb independently ran MiXCR on the multiplex PCR reads; one entry per CDR3 protein. The sample includes about half a million distinct CDR3 sequences, 15% to 20% of them seen just once.

The TCR comes from a man aged 35 to 55 with Graves' ophthalmopathy. Sample: blood. V usage is TRBV15 and J usage is TRBJ2-7; the match to TRBD2 covers 10 bases. CDR3 sequence (DNA): TGTGCCACCAGCAGAGATCTCCGGACTAGCGGACAGCTCTCCTACGAGCAGTACTTC. Protein: CATSRDLRTSGQLSYEQYF.